The next 4 T cell receptor beta chains were all read from a single sample in a study of T cells in Graves' hyperthyroidism and ophthalmopathy. Amplified regions were TCR beta CDR3 sequences from RNA transcripts. Initially, a first-round RT-PCR of the TCR CDR3 employed the HTBI primer set. Each CDR3 protein gets one entry after TCRdb re-called the multiplex PCR reads with MiXCR. Of hundreds of thousands of distinct CDR3 sequences listed, less than 15% are singletons. The specimen sequenced was blood. Every receptor here comes from a woman in her thirties or forties with Graves' hyperthyroidism.

In its sample, this clonotype was seen many times. V is TRBV3-1 and J is TRBJ2-5, with 11 bases aligning to TRBD2. This CDR3 spans 16 amino acids. The V gene end was trimmed by 4 bases and the J gene end by 3 bases; junction bases not matched to a gene: 7. CDR1 is LGHDT and CDR2 is YNNKEL in the germline V gene (reference sequence). CDR3 sequence (DNA): TGTGCCAGCAGCCCGGGACTAGCGGAGACTGAAGAGACCCAGTACTTC. This gives the protein CASSPGLAETEETQYF.

J is TRBJ1-4 and V is TRBV6-5; D gene ambiguous. The V end was cut by 2 bases, the J end by 5 bases, with 12 bases between. From germline, CDR1 is MNHEY and CDR2 SVGAGI. The CDR3 contains 15 residues. CDR3 sequence (DNA): TGTGCCAGCAGTTACGATTGGCAGCGAAATGAAAAACTGTTTTTT. It is translated as CASSYDWQRNEKLFF.

With regard to this clonotype: The conserved phenylalanine or tryptophan is not found at the CDR3 terminus, so this likely reflects a read error. The rearrangement links TRBV7-8 to TRBJ1-1, with 7 bases fitting TRBD1. V was pared by 5 bases and J by 3 bases, with 3 bases of the junction left unmatched. The CDR3 has 13 amino acids. Germline lookup yields CDR1 SGHVS and CDR2 FQNEAQ. The CDR3 DNA reads TGTGCCAGCAGCCACGGGACAGACACTGAAGCTTTCTTA. The encoded protein is CASSHGTDTEAFL.

This rearrangement joins TRBV12-3 or TRBV12-4 to TRBJ2-7, with a possible D match to TRBD1 (6 bases). This CDR3 has 16 amino acids. Trimming shortened V by 5 bases and J by 1 base, and 18 bases separated the two germline ends. This CDR3 reads CASSANPSRGSYEQYF. The CDR3 bases are TGTGCCAGCAGTGCCAACCCCAGTAGGGGGTCCTACGAGCAGTACTTC.